This TCR beta chain was sequenced for a study of blood T cell repertoires in COVID-19. Using immunoSEQ multiplex PCR, the repertoire was profiled, and TCRdb retains in-frame clones only, with some absent. The sample has 150,000 to 200,000 clones, about 90% seen once. Enrollees, roughly 18 to 90 years old, lived in 20 to 25 US areas. Allocation to cohorts depended on clinical history reported by the participants. The sample comprised PBMCs or T cells enriched from blood (not recorded which). The clonotype comes from a human donor with acute COVID-19. The donor label of this sample is uncertain.

CDR3 sequence: CASKGQGATEAFF. The CDR3 DNA reads TGTGCCAGCAAGGGACAGGGGGCAACTGAAGCTTTCTTT. The V and J genes are TRBV2 and TRBJ1-1, with TRBD1 matching 12 bases. The CDR3 sequence is 13 residues long. Germline V gives CDR1 SNHLY, CDR2 FYNNEI. After removal of 7 bases from V and 5 bases from J, the junction contained 2 bases not matched to a gene.